The 25 T cell receptor beta chains reported below all come from one sample, sequenced in a study of blood T cell repertoires in COVID-19. Produced via immunoSEQ multiplex PCR; TCRdb's table is partial and in-frame only. This sample yields 350,000 to 400,000 clones, of which around 90% are seen a single time; 6.5% belongs to the top ten. What was sequenced was peripheral blood. The receptors originated from a man aged 18-30 years with active or convalescent COVID-19.

Here the CDR3 reads CASSQAGKNSPLHF. CDR3 DNA: TGTGCCAGCAGCCAAGCAGGGAAGAATTCACCCCTCCACTTT. The chain couples TRBV3-1 (or the pseudogene TRBV3-2) to TRBJ1-6, with a possible D match to TRBD1 (5 bases). Germline CDR1 and CDR2: LGHDT and YNNKEL (reference sequence). Trimming pared 1 base from V and 7 bases from J, leaving 8 bases between. The CDR3 is made up of 14 amino acids.

V usage is TRBV5-1 and J usage is TRBJ2-7; D might be TRBD1 (5 bases). V dropped 4 bases and J dropped 3 bases, with 8 bases sitting between them. Germline V lookup: CDR1 SGHRS, CDR2 YFSETQ. The CDR3 runs 12 residues. CDR3 sequence reads: CASSVRDYEQYF. The CDR3 nucleotides read TGCGCCAGCAGCGTCAGGGACTACGAGCAGTACTTC.

The chain recombines TRBV3-1 (or the pseudogene TRBV3-2) with TRBJ1-2; 7 positions match TRBD1. The CDR3 length is 15 residues. Looked up from germline, CDR1 is LGHDT and CDR2 is YNNKEL (reference sequence). Germline trimming cut 1 base from V and 2 bases from J; bases unmatched to any gene: 4. The CDR3 here is CASSQAPGGNYGYTF. Here the CDR3 DNA reads TGTGCCAGCAGCCAAGCCCCAGGGGGGAACTATGGCTACACCTTC.

This clone has just one count. The rearrangement uses TRBV21-1 and TRBJ1-2; the table's TRBD1 call for D was not verified on the DNA. TRBV21-1 is a pseudogene locus. This CDR3 comprises 12 residues. CDR3 sequence reads: CARPTGGEGYTF. As DNA, the CDR3 is TGTGCCAGACCGACAGGGGGCGAAGGCTACACCTTC.

The chain employs TRBV4-3 and TRBJ2-7; D remains unclear. The length of the CDR3 is 13 residues. Germline CDR1 is LGHNA and CDR2 is YSLEER. With 0 bases removed from V and 5 bases from J, the gap between germline ends came to 8 bases. The CDR3 region is CASSQEAFNEQYF. The DNA of the CDR3 is TGCGCCAGCAGCCAAGAAGCCTTTAACGAGCAGTACTTC.

The chain employs TRBV18 and TRBJ2-1, with 12 nucleotides matching TRBD2. Germline-derived CDR1 and CDR2 are KGHSH and LQKENI. The CDR3 extends over 16 amino acids. With V trimmed by 2 bases and J by 4 bases, 3 bases remained unmatched. In DNA form, the CDR3 reads TGTGCCAGCTCACCAAAAGGGACTAGCGGGTACAATGAGCAGTTCTTC. Translation: CASSPKGTSGYNEQFF.

The chain employs TRBV29-1 and TRBJ2-7, with 8 bases matching TRBD1. Unmatched junction bases numbered 7, after V lost 5 bases and J lost 4 bases. Germline V gives CDR1 SQVTM, CDR2 ANQGSEA. CDR3 length: 13 residues. CDR3 DNA sequence: TGCAGCGTTCGCGGGACAGGTGGGTACGAGCAGTACTTC. It specifies CSVRGTGGYEQYF.

V gene TRBV11-1 combines with J gene TRBJ1-2; D is unresolved. V was shortened by 6 bases and J by 8 bases, with 10 bases between the two germline ends. In germline, CDR1 is SGHAT, CDR2 FQDESV (reference sequence). The length of the CDR3 is 11 residues. The CDR3 sequence: CASSTETGYTF. The CDR3, as DNA: TGTGCCAGCAGTACGGAGACGGGCTACACCTTC.

This chain joins TRBV5-5 and TRBJ2-7; perhaps TRBD2 as D (6 bases). The CDR3 is 14 amino acids. Germline-derived CDR1 and CDR2 are SGHKS and YYEKEE (reference sequence). Trimming pared 4 bases from V and 2 bases from J, leaving 13 bases between. In DNA form, the CDR3 reads TGTGCCAGCAGCCCCCTGCCGGGAGCCTACGAGCAGTACTTC. Amino acid sequence: CASSPLPGAYEQYF.

The rearrangement joins TRBV7-3 to TRBJ2-1; a weak D match, TRBD2 (5 bases). Germline V CDR1 and CDR2: SGHTA, FQGTGA. V lost 5 bases to trimming and J lost 6 bases, with 14 bases between them. There are 14 residues in the CDR3. This CDR3 is CASSPAGRANEQFF. The CDR3, as DNA: TGTGCCAGCAGCCCCGCGGGTAGGGCCAATGAGCAGTTCTTC. Supplemented by reference TRBV7-3 and TRBJ2-1, the full variable domain reads GAGVSQTPSNKVTEKGKYVELRCDPISGHTALYWYRQSLGQGPEFLIYFQGTGAADDSGLPNDRFFAVRPEGSVSTLKIQRTERGDSAVYLCASSPAGRANEQFFGPGTRLTVL.

The gene calls are TRBV7-6 and TRBJ1-3; D might be TRBD1 (6 bases). Trimming shortened V by 5 bases and J by 0 bases, and 11 bases separated the two germline ends. The CDR3 contains 15 residues. CDR1 is SGHVS and CDR2 is FNYEAQ in the germline V gene. For the CDR3, the DNA is TGTGCCAGCAGCCTGAGGACAGTCTCTGGAAACACCATATATTTT. Protein product: CASSLRTVSGNTIYF.

The chain joins TRBV3-1 (or the pseudogene TRBV3-2) to TRBJ1-6; D unresolved. The CDR3 runs to 11 residues. Trimming cost V 1 base and J 16 bases, with 8 bases left between them. Germline V lookup: CDR1 LGHDT, CDR2 YNNKEL (reference sequence). Here the CDR3 reads CASSQGAGLHF. The CDR3 DNA reads as TGTGCCAGCAGCCAAGGGGCAGGTCTCCACTTT.

V is TRBV5-1 and J is TRBJ2-3, with D possibly being TRBD1 (7 bases). CDR3 length equals 15 residues. V lost 7 bases, J lost 2 bases, and 17 bases lay in between. Germline loops: CDR1 SGHRS, CDR2 YFSETQ. The CDR3 nucleotides are TGCGCCAGCTCGACAGGGACTGCTAACACAGATACGCAGTATTTT. It translates to CASSTGTANTDTQYF. The full variable domain, in which reference TRBV5-1 and TRBJ2-3 provide the parts outside the CDR3, is KAGVTQTPRYLIKTRGQQVTLSCSPISGHRSVSWYQQTPGQGLQFLFEYFSETQRNKGNFPGRFSGRQFSNSRSEMNVSTLELGDSALYLCASSTGTANTDTQYFGPGTRLTVL.

This chain uses TRBV28 with TRBJ2-7; D possibly corresponds to TRBD2 (5 bases). Between the trimmed V and J ends, which lost 1 base and 0 bases, there was a span of 13 bases. Germline loops: CDR1 MDHEN, CDR2 SYDVKM. This CDR3 contains 16 residues. The CDR3 DNA reads as TGTGCCAGCAGTTTATTTAGCGCCCCGAGCTCCTACGAGCAGTACTTC. It specifies CASSLFSAPSSYEQYF. The complete variable domain, with remaining parts taken from reference TRBV28 and TRBJ2-7, reads DVKVTQSSRYLVKRTGEKVFLECVQDMDHENMFWYRQDPGLGLRLIYFSYDVKMKEKGDIPEGYSVSREKKERFSLILESASTNQTSMYLCASSLFSAPSSYEQYFGPGTRLTVT.

The chain recombines TRBV9 with TRBJ1-6, with TRBD1 as a possible D gene (5 bases). V was clipped by 0 bases and J by 5 bases, with 9 bases between them. CDR1 is SGDLS and CDR2 is YYNGEE in the germline V gene. This CDR3 region has 15 residues. CDR3 nucleotides: TGTGCCAGCAGCGTAGGGGGGGGAGATAATTCACCCCTCCACTTT. Residues: CASSVGGGDNSPLHF.

This clone occurred once. The V call is TRBV12-5, the J call TRBJ2-3, with D possibly being TRBD1 (6 bases). Germline assignment: CDR1 LGHNT and CDR2 FRNRAP. This CDR3 region has 18 residues. V lost 0 bases and J lost 2, with 18 bases in between. The CDR3 DNA reads TGTGCTAGTGGTTTGGTACCGGACAGAGACTTTTCCACAGATACGCAGTATTTT. It encodes CASGLVPDRDFSTDTQYF.

A single count supports this clone. Other DNA sequences from this sample encode an identical CDR3 as well. This rearrangement joins TRBV7-2 to TRBJ2-7, with D unresolved. Germline CDR1 and CDR2: SGHTA and FQGNSA. The CDR3 is 12 residues long. The V gene lost 5 bases and the J gene lost 4 bases, with 9 bases spanning the gap. The CDR3 DNA reads as TGTGCCAGCAGCCTTGGAGTATACGAGCAGTACTTC. This codes for CASSLGVYEQYF.

This clone occurred a few times. The rearrangement uses TRBV10-3 and TRBJ2-2, with D possibly being TRBD1 (6 bases). From germline, CDR1 is ENHRY and CDR2 SYGVKD. The CDR3 contains 12 residues. Trimming left V 8 bases short and J 5 bases short, with 9 bases between. The CDR3 loop reads CAIGTLTGELFF. CDR3 DNA: TGTGCCATCGGGACACTGACCGGGGAGCTGTTTTTT.

The rearrangement joins TRBV6-5 to TRBJ1-2, with 11 bases fitting TRBD1. The ends lost 6 bases at V and 2 bases at J; junction bases unmatched: 5. Germline V gives CDR1 MNHEY, CDR2 SVGAGI. The CDR3 has 15 residues. CDR3 nucleotides: TGTGCCAGCAGGGGGGACAGGGGGATGAACTATGGCTACACCTTC. Residues: CASRGDRGMNYGYTF.

This clone has only one observation. The chain has TRBV25-1 and TRBJ1-1; no reliable D call. CDR3 length: 14 residues. Germline V gene sequence: CDR1 MGHDK, CDR2 SYGVNS. With 1 base removed from V and 5 bases from J, the gap between germline ends came to 11 bases. The CDR3 DNA reads TGTGCCAGCAGTGAATTATACCGAGGGACTGAAGCTTTCTTT. This codes for CASSELYRGTEAFF.

The genes are TRBV10-3 and TRBJ2-1; TRBD2 matches at 11 bases. Per the germline V gene, CDR1 is ENHRY and CDR2 is SYGVKD. V trimming: 6 bases; J trimming: 2 bases; junction bases outside the gene matches: 3. The CDR3 totals 15 residues. CDR3 loop: CAIRDSGRAYNEQFF. DNA of the CDR3: TGTGCCATCAGGGATAGCGGGAGGGCCTACAATGAGCAGTTCTTC.

This clone appeared once. The V gene is TRBV12-2, the J gene TRBJ2-1; the DNA was not used to check the table's D call, TRBD2. TRBV12-2 is listed as a pseudogene. The CDR3 contains 16 residues. DNA of the CDR3: TGTGCAAGTCGCTTTTGCGGGAGGGTATTTTACAATGAGCAGTTCTTC. Amino acid sequence: CASRFCGRVFYNEQFF.

This clone was seen once. This sequence joins TRBV7-2 and TRBJ2-1; D may be TRBD1 (8 bases). The CDR3 consists of 15 residues. Germline loops: CDR1 SGHTA, CDR2 FQGNSA. V gave up 7 bases and J gave up 9 bases, with 22 bases separating them. The CDR3 coding sequence is TGTGCCAGCACCGCGGACAGGGTTCGCGGGAGTGAGCAGTTCTTC. This sequence encodes CASTADRVRGSEQFF.

The V gene is TRBV11-2, the J gene TRBJ2-7; D ambiguous. V was shortened by 8 bases and J by 10 bases, with 15 bases between the two germline ends. CDR1 is SGHAT, CDR2 FQNNGV, per germline. The CDR3 is made up of 11 amino acids. The CDR3 here is CASGLDLEQYF. The DNA for the CDR3 is TGTGCCAGCGGGCTTGATCTCGAACAGTACTTC. The whole variable domain, remainder taken from reference TRBV11-2 and TRBJ2-7, is EAGVAQSPRYKIIEKRQSVAFWCNPISGHATLYWYQQILGQGPKLLIQFQNNGVVDDSQLPKDRFSAERLKGVDSTLKIQPAKLEDSAVYLCASGLDLEQYFGPGTRLTVT.

The chain has TRBV15 and TRBJ2-3; 7 positions match TRBD2. Germline V lookup: CDR1 LNHNV, CDR2 YYDKDF (reference sequence). The CDR3 has 16 residues. The trim removed 4 bases at V and 0 bases at J, leaving 7 bases unmatched. The CDR3 loop reads CATSTTLATSTDTQYF. The CDR3 DNA follows: TGTGCCACCAGCACCACACTAGCGACCAGCACAGATACGCAGTATTTT.